The 6 T cell receptor beta chains below come from one sample, sequenced in a study of CD8 T cells in ankylosing spondylitis. TCRdb used MiXCR to reprocess the 5' RACE reads, holding one entry per CDR3 protein. Among approximately 250,000 distinct CDR3 sequences listed, roughly 32% were seen once. Sequencing used blood, either unsorted or a sorted T cell fraction (not recorded which). Receptors originate from a male donor with ankylosing spondylitis or in good health (not recorded which).

The V call is TRBV3-1, the J call TRBJ2-1; D may be TRBD1 or TRBD2 (5 bases each). The germline V and J ends were trimmed by 2 bases and 0 bases, with 14 bases remaining between them. Germline V gene lookup returns CDR1 LGHDT and CDR2 YNNKEL (reference sequence). This CDR3 contains 17 residues. CDR3 loop: CASSQLGPASSYNEQFF. The CDR3 DNA sequence: TGTGCCAGCAGCCAATTGGGACCGGCGAGCTCCTACAATGAGCAGTTCTTC.

This chain connects TRBV6-1 to TRBJ2-7; D may match TRBD1 or TRBD2 (5 bases each). Germline assignment: CDR1 MNHNS and CDR2 SASEGT. There are 13 residues in the CDR3. V was shortened by 7 bases and J by 0 bases, with 10 bases between the two germline ends. CDR3 region: CASTRGVSYEQYF. CDR3 coding DNA: TGTGCCAGCACCCGGGGCGTCTCCTACGAGCAGTACTTC.

This clonotype was recorded a few times. V usage is TRBV12-3 or TRBV12-4 and J usage is TRBJ2-1; tentative D call: TRBD1 (6 bases). V lost 3 bases to trimming and J lost 3 bases, with 12 bases between them. CDR3 length: 15 amino acids. CDR3 protein: CASSLSGQHYNEQFF. Written as DNA, the CDR3 is TGTGCCAGCAGTTTGTCCGGACAGCACTACAATGAGCAGTTCTTC.

V gene TRBV7-2 combines with J gene TRBJ2-7; D gene ambiguous. The V and J ends lost 5 bases and 3 bases respectively, with 11 bases between them. In germline, CDR1 is SGHTA, CDR2 FQGNSA. The CDR3 loop spans 13 amino acids. For the CDR3, the DNA is TGTGCCAGCAGCCCCGCACCATTCTACGAGCAGTACTTC. It codes for CASSPAPFYEQYF.

V usage is TRBV7-6 and J usage is TRBJ2-2, with 10 nucleotides matching TRBD1. Losses at the gene ends were 6 bases for V and 2 bases for J; bases not matched to a gene: 3. Germline V gene lookup returns CDR1 SGHVS and CDR2 FNYEAQ. This CDR3 comprises 15 residues. CDR3 sequence: CASRRDRGNTGELFF. CDR3 coding DNA: TGTGCCAGCAGGAGGGACAGGGGAAACACCGGGGAGCTGTTTTTT.

The V gene is TRBV5-5, the J gene TRBJ2-7, with D tentatively TRBD2 (5 bases). This CDR3 is built from 13 residues. From germline, CDR1 is SGHKS and CDR2 YYEKEE (reference sequence). The ends were cut back, 5 bases at V and 6 bases at J, with 15 bases in the middle. This chain's CDR3 is CASSPTRSGEQYF. CDR3 coding DNA: TGTGCCAGCAGTCCTACTAGATCTGGCGAGCAGTACTTC.